This TCR beta chain came from a study of blood T cells in healthy people across ages. Across the whole study: Through template switching, about one barcoded beta molecule was captured per two T cells, as measured in model experiments. Study findings and constraints: Considered underestimates were the diversity estimates obtained from one million T cells.

V lost 0 bases to trimming and J lost 5 bases, with 9 bases between them. Germline V gene data show CDR1 as MGHDK and CDR2 as SYGVNS. CDR3 length equals 14 residues. As to this clonotype: Its target is not known.

Then a second PCR, running roughly 7 to 11 cycles, was carried out with a sample-barcoded 5' primer and a J-beta primer mix. Researchers report that a template-switch adaptor with 12 random nucleotides tagged each cDNA molecule. MiXCR was run by TCRdb on the 5' RACE reads, yielding one entry per CDR3 protein. The repertoire holds 1.4 million to 1.5 million distinct CDR3 sequences, with approximately 40% as singletons. The sample consisted of blood. This sequence originates from a young woman in good health. The chain is built from TRBV25-1 and TRBJ2-3; D is undetermined. Here the CDR3 reads CASSEYPLRDTQYF. In DNA, the CDR3 is TGTGCCAGCAGTGAATACCCGCTGCGAGATACGCAGTATTTT.